This T cell receptor (beta chain) was profiled in a study of T-cell reconstitution after alpha-beta-depleted transplantation in children. This clonotype was seen at least ten times. A library of TCRbeta sequences, prepared with unique molecular identifiers, was generated. TCRdb re-analysed the PCR reads in MiXCR, keeping a single row per CDR3 protein. Here the sample spans 260,000 or so distinct CDR3 sequences, approximately 12% being singletons. The source material was PBMCs from the stem cell graft donor, sampled from the stem cell graft. This clonotype originated in a human donor who donated a stem cell graft to a child with acute lymphoblastic leukemia.

This chain's CDR3 is CASSGGQYEQYF. CDR3 DNA: TGTGCCAGCAGTGGGGGACAGTACGAGCAGTACTTC. J is TRBJ2-7 and V is TRBV12-3 or TRBV12-4; 7 bases agree with TRBD1. The CDR3 contains 12 residues. The V gene end was trimmed by 5 bases and the J gene end by 4 bases; junction bases not matched to a gene: 2.